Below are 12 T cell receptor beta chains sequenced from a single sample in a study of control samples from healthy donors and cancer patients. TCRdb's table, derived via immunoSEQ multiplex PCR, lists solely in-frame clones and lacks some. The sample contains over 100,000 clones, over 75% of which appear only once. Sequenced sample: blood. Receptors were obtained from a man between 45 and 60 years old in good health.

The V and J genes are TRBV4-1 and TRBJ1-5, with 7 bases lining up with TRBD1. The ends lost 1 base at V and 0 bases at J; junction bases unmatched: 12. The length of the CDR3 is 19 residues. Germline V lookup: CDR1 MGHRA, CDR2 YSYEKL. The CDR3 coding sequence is TGCGCCAGCAGCCAAGCACCGCCGACAGGGAAAAATAGCAATCAGCCCCAGCATTTT. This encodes CASSQAPPTGKNSNQPQHF.

CDR3 amino acids: CASSLRSGTLTPYEQYF. The DNA for the CDR3 is TGTGCCAGCAGCTTACGGTCGGGGACCTTGACGCCCTACGAGCAGTACTTC. The rearrangement joins TRBV7-9 to TRBJ2-7; possibly TRBD1 or TRBD2 for D (5 bases each). Germline V gives CDR1 SEHNR, CDR2 FQNEAQ (reference sequence). The CDR3 covers 17 residues. With 2 bases removed from V and 2 bases from J, the gap between germline ends came to 19 bases.

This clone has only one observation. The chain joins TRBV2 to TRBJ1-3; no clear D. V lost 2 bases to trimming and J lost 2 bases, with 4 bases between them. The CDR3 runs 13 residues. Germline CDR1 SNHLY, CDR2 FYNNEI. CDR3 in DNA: TGTGCCAGCAGTGAAAACCCTGGAAACACCATATATTTT. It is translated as CASSENPGNTIYF.

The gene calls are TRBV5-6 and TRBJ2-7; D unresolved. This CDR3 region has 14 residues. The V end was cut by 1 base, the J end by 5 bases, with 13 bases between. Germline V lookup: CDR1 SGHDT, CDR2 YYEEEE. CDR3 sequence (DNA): TGTGCCAGCAGCTTGAGAGGTTTTAGCCACGAGCAGTACTTC. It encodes CASSLRGFSHEQYF.

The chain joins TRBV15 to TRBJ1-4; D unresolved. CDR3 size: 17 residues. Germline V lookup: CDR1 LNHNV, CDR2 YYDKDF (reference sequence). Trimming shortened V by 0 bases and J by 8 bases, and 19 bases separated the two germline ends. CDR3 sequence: CATSREYATTFGEKLFF. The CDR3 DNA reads TGTGCCACCAGCAGAGAGTACGCCACCACTTTTGGGGAAAAACTGTTTTTT.

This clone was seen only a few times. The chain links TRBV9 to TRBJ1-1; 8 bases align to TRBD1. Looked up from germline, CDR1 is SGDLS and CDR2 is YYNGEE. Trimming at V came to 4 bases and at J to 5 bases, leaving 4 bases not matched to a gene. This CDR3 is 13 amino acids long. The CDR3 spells CASSYRGGTEAFF. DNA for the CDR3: TGTGCCAGCAGCTACAGGGGGGGGACTGAAGCTTTCTTT.

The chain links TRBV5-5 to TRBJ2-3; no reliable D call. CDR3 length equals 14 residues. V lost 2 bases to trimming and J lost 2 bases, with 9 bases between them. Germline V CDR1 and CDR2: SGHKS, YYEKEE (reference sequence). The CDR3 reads CASSLWLNTDTQYF. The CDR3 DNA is TGTGCCAGCAGCTTATGGCTAAACACAGATACGCAGTATTTT.

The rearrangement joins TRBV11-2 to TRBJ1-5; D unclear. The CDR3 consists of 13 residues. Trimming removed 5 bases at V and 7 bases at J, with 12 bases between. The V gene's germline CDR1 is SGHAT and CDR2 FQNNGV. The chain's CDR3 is CASSLGMGQPQHF. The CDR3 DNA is TGTGCCAGCAGCCTGGGGATGGGACAGCCCCAGCATTTT.

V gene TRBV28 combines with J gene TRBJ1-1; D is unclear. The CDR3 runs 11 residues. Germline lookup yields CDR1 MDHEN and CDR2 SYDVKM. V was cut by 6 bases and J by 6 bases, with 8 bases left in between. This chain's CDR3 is CASREGAEAFF. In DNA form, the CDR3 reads TGTGCCAGCAGGGAGGGCGCTGAAGCTTTCTTT.

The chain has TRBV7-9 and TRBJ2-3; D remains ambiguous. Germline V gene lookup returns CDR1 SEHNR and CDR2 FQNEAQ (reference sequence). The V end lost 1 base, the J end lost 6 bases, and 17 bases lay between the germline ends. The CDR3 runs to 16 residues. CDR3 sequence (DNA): TGTGCCAGCAGCTTAGACCAACTCGTCCCTTACGATACGCAGTATTTT. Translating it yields CASSLDQLVPYDTQYF.

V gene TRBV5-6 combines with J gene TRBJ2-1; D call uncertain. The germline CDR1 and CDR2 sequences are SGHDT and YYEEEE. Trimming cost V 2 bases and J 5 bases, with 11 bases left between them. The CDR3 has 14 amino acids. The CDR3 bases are TGTGCCAGCAGCTTTGGGATAGGCAACAATGAGCAGTTCTTC. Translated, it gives CASSFGIGNNEQFF.

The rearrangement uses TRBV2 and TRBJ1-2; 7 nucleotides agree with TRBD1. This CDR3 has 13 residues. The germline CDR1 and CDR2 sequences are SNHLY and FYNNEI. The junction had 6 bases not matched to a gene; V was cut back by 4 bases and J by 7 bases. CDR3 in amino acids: CASSAYEGAGYTF. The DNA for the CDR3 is TGTGCCAGCAGTGCATATGAGGGGGCTGGCTACACCTTC.